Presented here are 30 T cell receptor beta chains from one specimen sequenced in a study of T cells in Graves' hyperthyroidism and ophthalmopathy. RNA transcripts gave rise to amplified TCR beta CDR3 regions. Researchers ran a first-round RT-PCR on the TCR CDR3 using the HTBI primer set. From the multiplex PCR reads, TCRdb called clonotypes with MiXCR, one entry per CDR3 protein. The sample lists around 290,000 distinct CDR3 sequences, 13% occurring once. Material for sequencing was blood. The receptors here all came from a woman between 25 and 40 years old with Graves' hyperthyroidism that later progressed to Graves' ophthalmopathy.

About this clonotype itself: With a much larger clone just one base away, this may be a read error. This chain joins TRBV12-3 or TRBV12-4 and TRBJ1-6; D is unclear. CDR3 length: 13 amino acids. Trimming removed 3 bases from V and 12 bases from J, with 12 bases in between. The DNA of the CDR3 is TGTGCCAGCAGTTTGGGCTTCGGGTTACCCCTCCACTTT. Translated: CASSLGFGLPLHF.

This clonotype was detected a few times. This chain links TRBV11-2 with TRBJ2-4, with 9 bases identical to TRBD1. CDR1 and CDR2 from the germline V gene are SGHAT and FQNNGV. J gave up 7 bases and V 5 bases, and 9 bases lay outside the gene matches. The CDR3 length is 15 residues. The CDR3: CASSMMAGQGNIQYF. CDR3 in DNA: TGTGCCAGCAGCATGATGGCGGGACAGGGTAACATTCAGTACTTC.

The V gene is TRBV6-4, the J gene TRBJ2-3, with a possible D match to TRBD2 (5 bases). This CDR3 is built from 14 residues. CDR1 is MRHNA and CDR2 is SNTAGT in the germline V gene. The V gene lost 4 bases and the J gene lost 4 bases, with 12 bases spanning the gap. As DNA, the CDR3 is TGTGCCAGCAGTGCCGGGGAGCCTCCAGATACGCAGTATTTT. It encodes CASSAGEPPDTQYF.

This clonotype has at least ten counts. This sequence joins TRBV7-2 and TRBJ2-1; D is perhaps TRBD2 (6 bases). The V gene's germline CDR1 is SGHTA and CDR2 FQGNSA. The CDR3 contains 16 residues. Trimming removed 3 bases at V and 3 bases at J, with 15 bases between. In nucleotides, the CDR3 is TGTGCCAGCAGCTTGGGCCGGGACTTATACTACAATGAGCAGTTCTTC. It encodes CASSLGRDLYYNEQFF. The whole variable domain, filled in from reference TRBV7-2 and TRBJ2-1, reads GAGVSQSPSNKVTEKGKDVELRCDPISGHTALYWYRQSLGQGLEFLIYFQGNSAPDKSGLPSDRFSAERTGGSVSTLTIQRTQQEDSAVYLCASSLGRDLYYNEQFFGPGTRLTVL.

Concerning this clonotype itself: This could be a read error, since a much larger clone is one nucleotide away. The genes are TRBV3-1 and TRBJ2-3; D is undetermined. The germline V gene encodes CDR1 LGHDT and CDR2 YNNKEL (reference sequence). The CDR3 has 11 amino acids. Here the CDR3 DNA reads TGTGCCAGCAGCCAAGAGGGAACGCGGTATTTT. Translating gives CASSQEGTRYF.

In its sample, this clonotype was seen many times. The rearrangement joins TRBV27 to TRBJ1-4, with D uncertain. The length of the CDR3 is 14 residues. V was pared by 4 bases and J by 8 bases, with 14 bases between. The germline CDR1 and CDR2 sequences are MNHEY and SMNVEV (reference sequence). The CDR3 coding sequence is TGTGCCAGCAGTTCCCTCCAGAATAAAGAAAAACTGTTTTTT. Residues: CASSSLQNKEKLFF.

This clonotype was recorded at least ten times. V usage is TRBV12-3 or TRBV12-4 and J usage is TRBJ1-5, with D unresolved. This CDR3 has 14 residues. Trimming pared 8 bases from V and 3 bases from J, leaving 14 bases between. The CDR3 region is CASRRGGNNQPQHF. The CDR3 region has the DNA TGTGCCAGCCGACGTGGAGGGAACAATCAGCCCCAGCATTTT.

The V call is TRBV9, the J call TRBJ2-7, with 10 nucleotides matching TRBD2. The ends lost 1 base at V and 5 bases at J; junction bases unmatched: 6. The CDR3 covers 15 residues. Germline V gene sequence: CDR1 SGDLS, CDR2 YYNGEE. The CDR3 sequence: CASSVLAGEGHEQYF. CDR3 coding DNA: TGTGCCAGCAGCGTACTAGCGGGAGAGGGCCACGAGCAGTACTTC.

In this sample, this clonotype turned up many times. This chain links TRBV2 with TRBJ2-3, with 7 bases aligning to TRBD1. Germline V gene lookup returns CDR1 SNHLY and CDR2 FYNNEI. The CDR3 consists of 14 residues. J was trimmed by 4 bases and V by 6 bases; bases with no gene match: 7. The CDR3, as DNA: TGTGCCAGCAGGGCGACAGGGTACGCAGATACGCAGTATTTT. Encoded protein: CASRATGYADTQYF.

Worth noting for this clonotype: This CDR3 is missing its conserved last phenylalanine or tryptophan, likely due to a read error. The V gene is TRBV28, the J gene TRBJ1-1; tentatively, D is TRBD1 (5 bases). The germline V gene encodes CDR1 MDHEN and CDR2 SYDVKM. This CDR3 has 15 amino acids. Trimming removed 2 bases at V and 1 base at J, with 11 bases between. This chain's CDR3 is CASSLARGRNTEAFL. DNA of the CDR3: TGTGCCAGCAGTTTAGCCCGGGGACGGAACACTGAAGCTTTCCTT.

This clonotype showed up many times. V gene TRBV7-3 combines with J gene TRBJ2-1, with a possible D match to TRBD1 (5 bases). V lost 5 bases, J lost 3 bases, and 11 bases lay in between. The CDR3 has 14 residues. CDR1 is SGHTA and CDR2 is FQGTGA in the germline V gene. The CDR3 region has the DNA TGTGCCAGCAGCCCCCACGACAGCTACAATGAGCAGTTCTTC. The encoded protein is CASSPHDSYNEQFF.

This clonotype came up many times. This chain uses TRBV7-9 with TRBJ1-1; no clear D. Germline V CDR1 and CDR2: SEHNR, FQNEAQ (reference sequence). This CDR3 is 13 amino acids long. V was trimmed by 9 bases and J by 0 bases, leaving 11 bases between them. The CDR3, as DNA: TGTGCCAGTGTGGAGTCTCTGAACACTGAAGCTTTCTTT. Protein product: CASVESLNTEAFF.

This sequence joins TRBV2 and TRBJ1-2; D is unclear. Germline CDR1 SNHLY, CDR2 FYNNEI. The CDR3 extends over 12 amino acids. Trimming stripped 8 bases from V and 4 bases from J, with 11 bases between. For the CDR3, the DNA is TGTGCCAGCCGGGCAGATAGCTATGGCTACACCTTC. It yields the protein CASRADSYGYTF. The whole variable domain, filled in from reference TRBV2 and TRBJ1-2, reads EPEVTQTPSHQVTQMGQEVILRCVPISNHLYFYWYRQILGQKVEFLVSFYNNEISEKSEIFDDQFSVERPDGSNFTLKIRSTKLEDSAMYFCASRADSYGYTFGSGTRLTVV.

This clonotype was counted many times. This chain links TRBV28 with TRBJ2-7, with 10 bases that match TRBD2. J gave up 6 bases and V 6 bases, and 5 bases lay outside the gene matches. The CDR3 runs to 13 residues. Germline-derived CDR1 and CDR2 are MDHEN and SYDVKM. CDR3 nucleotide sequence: TGTGCCAGCAGCCCTAGCGGGAGTGGCGAGCAGTACTTC. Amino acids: CASSPSGSGEQYF.

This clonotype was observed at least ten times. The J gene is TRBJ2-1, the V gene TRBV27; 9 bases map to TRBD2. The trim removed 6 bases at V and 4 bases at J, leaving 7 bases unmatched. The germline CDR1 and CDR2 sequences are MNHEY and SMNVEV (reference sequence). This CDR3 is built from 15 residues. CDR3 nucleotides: TGTGCCAGCAGCTCTGGGACTAGCTCATACAATGAGCAGTTCTTC. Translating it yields CASSSGTSSYNEQFF.

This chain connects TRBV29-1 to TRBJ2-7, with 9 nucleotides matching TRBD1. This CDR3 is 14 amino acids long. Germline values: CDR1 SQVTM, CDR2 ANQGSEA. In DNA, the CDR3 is TGCAACGGTATCGGGGGACAGGGTTCGGGAGAGCAGTACTTC. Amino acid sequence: CNGIGGQGSGEQYF.

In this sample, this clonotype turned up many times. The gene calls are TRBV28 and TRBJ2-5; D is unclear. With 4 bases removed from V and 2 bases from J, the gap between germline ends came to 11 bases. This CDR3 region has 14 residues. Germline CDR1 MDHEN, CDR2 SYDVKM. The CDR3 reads CASSYGDLQETQYF. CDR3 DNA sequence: TGTGCCAGCAGTTATGGAGACTTACAAGAGACCCAGTACTTC.

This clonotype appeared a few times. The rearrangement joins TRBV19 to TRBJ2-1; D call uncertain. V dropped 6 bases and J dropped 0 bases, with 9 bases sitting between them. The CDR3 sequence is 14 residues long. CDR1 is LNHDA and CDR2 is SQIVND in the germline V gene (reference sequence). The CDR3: CASSDSLSYNEQFF. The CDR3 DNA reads TGTGCCAGTAGCGACTCCCTCTCCTACAATGAGCAGTTCTTC.

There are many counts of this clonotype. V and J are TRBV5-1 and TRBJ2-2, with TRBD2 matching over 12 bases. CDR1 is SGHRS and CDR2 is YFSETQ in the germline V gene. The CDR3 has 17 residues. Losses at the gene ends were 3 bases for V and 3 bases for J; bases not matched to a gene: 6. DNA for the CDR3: TGCGCCAGCAGCTGGCTAGCGGGAGGGCCGGACACCGGGGAGCTGTTTTTT. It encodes CASSWLAGGPDTGELFF. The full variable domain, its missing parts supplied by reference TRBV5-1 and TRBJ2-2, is KAGVTQTPRYLIKTRGQQVTLSCSPISGHRSVSWYQQTPGQGLQFLFEYFSETQRNKGNFPGRFSGRQFSNSRSEMNVSTLELGDSALYLCASSWLAGGPDTGELFFGEGSRLTVL.

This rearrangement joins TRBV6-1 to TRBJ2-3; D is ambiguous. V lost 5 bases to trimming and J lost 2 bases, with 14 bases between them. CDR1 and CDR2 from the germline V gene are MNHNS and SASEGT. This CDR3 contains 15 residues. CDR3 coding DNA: TGTGCCAGCAGTTCCCGGCGGACCTTCACAGATACGCAGTATTTT. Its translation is CASSSRRTFTDTQYF.

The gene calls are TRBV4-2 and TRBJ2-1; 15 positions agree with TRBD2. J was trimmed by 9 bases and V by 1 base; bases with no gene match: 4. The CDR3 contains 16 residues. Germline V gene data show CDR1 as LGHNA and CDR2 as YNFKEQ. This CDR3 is CASSQAGTSGRSEQFF. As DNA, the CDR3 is TGTGCCAGCAGCCAAGCCGGGACTAGCGGGAGGAGTGAGCAGTTCTTC.

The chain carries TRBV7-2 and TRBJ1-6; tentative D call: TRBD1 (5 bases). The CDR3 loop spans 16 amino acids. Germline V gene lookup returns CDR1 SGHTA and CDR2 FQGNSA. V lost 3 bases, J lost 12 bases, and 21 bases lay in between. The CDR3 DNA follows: TGTGCCAGCAGCTTGACCCTGGCGGGGGGAGGATTACCCCTCCACTTT. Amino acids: CASSLTLAGGGLPLHF.

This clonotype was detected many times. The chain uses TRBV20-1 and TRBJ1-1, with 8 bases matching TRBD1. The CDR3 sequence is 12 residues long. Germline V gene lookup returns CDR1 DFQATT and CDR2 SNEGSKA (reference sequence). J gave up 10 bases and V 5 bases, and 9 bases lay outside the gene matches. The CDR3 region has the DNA TGCAGTGCTTCCGGGACAGGCAGGCCAGCTTTCTTT. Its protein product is CSASGTGRPAFF.

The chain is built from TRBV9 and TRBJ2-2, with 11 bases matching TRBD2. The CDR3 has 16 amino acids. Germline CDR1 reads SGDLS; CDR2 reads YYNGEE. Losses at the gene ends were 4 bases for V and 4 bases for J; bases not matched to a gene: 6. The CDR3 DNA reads TGTGCCAGCAGCACAGTAGCGGGAGGGAGCACCGGGGAGCTGTTTTTT. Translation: CASSTVAGGSTGELFF.

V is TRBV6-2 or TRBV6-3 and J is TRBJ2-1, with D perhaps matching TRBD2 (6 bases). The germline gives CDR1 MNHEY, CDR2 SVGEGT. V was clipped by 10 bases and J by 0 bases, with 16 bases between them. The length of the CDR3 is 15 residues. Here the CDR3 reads CATSGRTSSYNEQFF. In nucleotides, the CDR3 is TGTGCCACCAGCGGGCGGACTTCCTCCTACAATGAGCAGTTCTTC.

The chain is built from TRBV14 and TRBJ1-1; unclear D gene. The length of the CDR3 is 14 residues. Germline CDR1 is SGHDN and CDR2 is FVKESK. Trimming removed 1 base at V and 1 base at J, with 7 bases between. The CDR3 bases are TGTGCCAGCAGCCAAGGGTCCGAGAACACTGAAGCTTTCTTT. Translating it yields CASSQGSENTEAFF.

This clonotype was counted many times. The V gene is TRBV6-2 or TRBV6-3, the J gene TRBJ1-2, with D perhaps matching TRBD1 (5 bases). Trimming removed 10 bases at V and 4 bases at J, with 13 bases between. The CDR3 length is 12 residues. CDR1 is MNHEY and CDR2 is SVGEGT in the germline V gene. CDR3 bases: TGTGCCACCTCCAGGGACGGCTATGGCTACACCTTC. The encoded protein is CATSRDGYGYTF.

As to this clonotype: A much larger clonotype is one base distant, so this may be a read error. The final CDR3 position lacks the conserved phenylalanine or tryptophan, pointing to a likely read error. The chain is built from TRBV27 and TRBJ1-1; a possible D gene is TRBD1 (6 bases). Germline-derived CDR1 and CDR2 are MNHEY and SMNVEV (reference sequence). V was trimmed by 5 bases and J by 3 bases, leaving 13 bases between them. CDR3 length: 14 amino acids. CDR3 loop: CASSARQAHTEAFS. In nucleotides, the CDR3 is TGTGCCAGCAGTGCACGACAGGCCCACACTGAAGCTTTCTCT.

CDR3 nucleotide sequence: TGTGCCAGCAGTTACAGTAGCGGGAGTAACGATGAGCAGTTCTTC. Its protein product is CASSYSSGSNDEQFF. The rearrangement uses TRBV6-5 and TRBJ2-1; 9 bases agree with TRBD2. From germline, CDR1 is MNHEY and CDR2 SVGAGI. The CDR3 consists of 15 residues. Trimming removed 2 bases from V and 8 bases from J; junction bases left unmatched: 7.

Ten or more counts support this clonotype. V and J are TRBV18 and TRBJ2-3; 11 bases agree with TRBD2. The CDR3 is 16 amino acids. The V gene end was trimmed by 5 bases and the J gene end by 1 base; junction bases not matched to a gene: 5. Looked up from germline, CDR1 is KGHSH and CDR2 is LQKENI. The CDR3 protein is CASSETSGIGTDTQYF. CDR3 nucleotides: TGTGCCAGCTCAGAGACTAGCGGGATTGGCACAGATACGCAGTATTTT. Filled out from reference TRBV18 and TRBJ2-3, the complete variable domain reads NAGVMQNPRHLVRRRGQEARLRCSPMKGHSHVYWYRQLPEEGLKFMVYLQKENIIDESGMPKERFSAEFPKEGPSILRIQQVVRGDSAAYFCASSETSGIGTDTQYFGPGTRLTVL.